Listed below are T cell receptor beta chains from one sample, sequenced in a study of post-analysis software for immune sequencing data. TCRdb processed the PCR reads anew with MiXCR; each CDR3 protein has one entry. The sample has hundreds of thousands of distinct CDR3 sequences, roughly 45% seen once. The specimen was blood. The receptors come from a girl aged 10 to 17 with multiple sclerosis. Both conserved end residues are part of each CDR3. The order of the fields is clone size, D gene, J gene, V gene, CDR3 length, CDR3 protein, CDR3 DNA. A D gene is named only where the DNA matches it firmly. Size is stated for part of the rows, as once, few or many counts, or as a class when the clone is expanded.

size: .
D: .
J: TRBJ2-3
V: TRBV7-2
length: 14
CDR3: CASSLGTHTDTRYF
DNA: TGTGCCAGCAGCTTGGGGACTCACACAGATACGCGGTATTTT

size: .
D: .
J: TRBJ1-6
V: TRBV5-1
length: 16
CDR3: CASSLAESSYNSPLHF
DNA: TGCGCCAGCAGCTTGGCAGAGAGCTCCTATAATTCACCCCTCCACTTT

size: .
D: TRBD2
J: TRBJ2-3
V: TRBV20-1
length: 17
CDR3: CSAREGLAGGGTDTQYF
DNA: TGCAGTGCTAGAGAAGGACTAGCGGGTGGTGGCACAGATACGCAGTATTTT

size: .
D: TRBD2
J: TRBJ2-7
V: TRBV5-1
length: 18
CDR3: CASSARTSGRGYSYEQYF
DNA: TGCGCCAGCAGCGCCCGGACTAGCGGGAGAGGTTACTCCTACGAGCAGTACTTC

size: few
D: .
J: TRBJ2-7
V: TRBV9
length: 15
CDR3: CASSPTSSEPYEQYF
DNA: TGTGCCAGCAGCCCCACCAGCTCCGAACCCTACGAGCAGTACTTC

size: .
D: TRBD1
J: TRBJ1-1
V: TRBV6-5
length: 14
CDR3: CASRDHRGNTEAFF
DNA: TGTGCCAGCAGAGACCACAGGGGAAACACTGAAGCTTTCTTT

size: many
D: .
J: TRBJ2-7
V: TRBV7-8
length: 16
CDR3: CASSFYDPLSSYEQYF
DNA: TGTGCCAGCAGCTTTTACGACCCTCTCAGCTCCTACGAGCAGTACTTC

size: .
D: .
J: TRBJ1-4
V: TRBV27
length: 14
CDR3: CASKPGGVEEKLFF
DNA: TGTGCCAGCAAGCCCGGGGGAGTGGAGGAAAAACTGTTTTTT

size: .
D: TRBD2
J: TRBJ2-7
V: TRBV27
length: 14
CDR3: CASRWTGGSNEQYF
DNA: TGTGCCAGCAGGTGGACTGGCGGGAGTAACGAGCAGTACTTC

size: .
D: TRBD2
J: TRBJ2-1
V: TRBV7-8
length: 16
CDR3: CASSHLTSGSYNEQFF
DNA: TGTGCCAGCAGCCACCTCACTAGCGGGAGCTACAATGAGCAGTTCTTC

size: .
D: .
J: TRBJ1-5
V: TRBV20-1
length: 15
CDR3: CSARDQQGGDQPQHF
DNA: TGCAGTGCTAGAGATCAACAAGGTGGGGATCAGCCCCAGCATTTT

size: few
D: .
J: TRBJ2-3
V: TRBV4-3
length: 16
CDR3: CASSQDRTSFLDTQYF
DNA: TGCGCCAGCAGCCAAGACCGAACTAGTTTTCTGGATACGCAGTATTTT

size: .
D: .
J: TRBJ2-3
V: TRBV7-2
length: 15
CDR3: CASSLEVLAGDTQYF
DNA: TGTGCCAGCAGCTTAGAAGTTCTGGCAGGAGATACGCAGTATTTT

size: .
D: .
J: TRBJ2-1
V: TRBV27
length: 16
CDR3: CASSVSGRGSYNEQFF
DNA: TGTGCCAGCAGTGTAAGTGGGAGAGGGTCCTACAATGAGCAGTTCTTC

size: few
D: TRBD2
J: TRBJ2-4
V: TRBV6-1
length: 14
CDR3: CASSLAGDKNIQYF
DNA: TGTGCCAGCAGCCTAGCGGGAGACAAAAACATTCAGTACTTC

size: .
D: .
J: TRBJ2-3
V: TRBV19
length: 15
CDR3: CASSIMASRPDTQYF
DNA: TGTGCCAGTAGTATAATGGCTAGCAGGCCAGATACGCAGTATTTT

size: .
D: .
J: TRBJ2-1
V: TRBV10-3
length: 11
CDR3: CAISESDEQFF
DNA: TGTGCCATCAGTGAGTCTGATGAACAGTTCTTC

size: .
D: .
J: TRBJ2-5
V: TRBV11-3
length: 15
CDR3: CVSSAGTGLGETQYF
DNA: TGTGTCAGCAGCGCCGGGACTGGGCTGGGGGAGACCCAGTACTTC

size: .
D: .
J: TRBJ2-3
V: TRBV7-8
length: 15
CDR3: CASTSTPGSTDTQYF
DNA: TGTGCCAGCACCTCAACCCCGGGGTCCACAGATACGCAGTATTTT

size: few
D: TRBD1
J: TRBJ2-1
V: TRBV29-1
length: 13
CDR3: CSVASGQGAREFF
DNA: TGCAGCGTTGCTTCGGGACAGGGGGCGAGAGAGTTCTTC

size: few
D: .
J: TRBJ2-1
V: TRBV9
length: 13
CDR3: CASSASGTNEQFF
DNA: TGTGCCAGCAGCGCGTCTGGGACCAATGAGCAGTTCTTC

size: .
D: TRBD2
J: TRBJ2-3
V: TRBV10-3
length: 16
CDR3: CAISAGTSGFTDTQYF
DNA: TGTGCCATCAGTGCTGGGACTAGCGGGTTCACAGATACGCAGTATTTT

size: .
D: .
J: TRBJ1-6
V: TRBV6-5
length: 15
CDR3: CASSRRGSHNSPLHF
DNA: TGTGCCAGCAGTAGACGGGGGTCGCATAATTCACCCCTCCACTTT

size: .
D: TRBD1
J: TRBJ2-7
V: TRBV5-1
length: 14
CDR3: CASSLSGQDNEQYF
DNA: TGCGCCAGCAGCTTGTCCGGACAGGACAACGAGCAGTACTTC

size: .
D: TRBD1
J: TRBJ2-3
V: TRBV5-1
length: 15
CDR3: CASSTGEISTDTQYF
DNA: TGCGCCAGCAGCACAGGGGAAATAAGCACAGATACGCAGTATTTT

size: .
D: .
J: TRBJ2-5
V: TRBV7-9
length: 15
CDR3: CASSLAAQSQETQYF
DNA: TGTGCCAGCAGCTTAGCGGCGCAGAGCCAAGAGACCCAGTACTTC

size: .
D: .
J: TRBJ2-5
V: TRBV20-1
length: 14
CDR3: CSARRSTVQETQYF
DNA: TGCAGTGCTAGACGTTCAACGGTCCAAGAGACCCAGTACTTC

size: once
D: .
J: TRBJ1-4
V: TRBV6-5
length: 13
CDR3: CASSYGRDEKLFF
DNA: TGTGCCAGCAGTTATGGGCGGGATGAAAAACTGTTTTTT

size: .
D: TRBD2
J: TRBJ2-7
V: TRBV5-1
length: 17
CDR3: CASSLGGFRTSGNEQYF
DNA: TGCGCCAGCAGCTTGGGCGGATTCCGGACTAGCGGTAACGAGCAGTACTTC

size: few
D: .
J: TRBJ2-7
V: TRBV11-1
length: 15
CDR3: CASSVHERFPYEQYF
DNA: TGTGCCAGCAGCGTCCATGAGCGCTTCCCCTACGAGCAGTACTTC

size: .
D: TRBD1
J: TRBJ2-7
V: TRBV29-1
length: 13
CDR3: CSCIGTGTYEQYF
DNA: TGCAGCTGCATAGGGACAGGAACCTACGAGCAGTACTTC

size: .
D: TRBD2
J: TRBJ2-7
V: TRBV7-2
length: 13
CDR3: CASSLLAEYEQYF
DNA: TGTGCCAGCAGTCTTCTAGCGGAGTACGAGCAGTACTTC

size: .
D: .
J: TRBJ2-1
V: TRBV29-1
length: 13
CDR3: CSVVRQGYNEQFF
DNA: TGCAGCGTTGTTCGTCAGGGCTACAATGAGCAGTTCTTC

size: .
D: TRBD2
J: TRBJ2-2
V: TRBV12-3/TRBV12-4
length: 16
CDR3: CASSFGLAGVGGELFF
DNA: TGTGCCAGCAGTTTCGGACTAGCGGGAGTAGGAGGGGAGCTGTTTTTT

size: .
D: .
J: TRBJ2-7
V: TRBV7-2
length: 13
CDR3: CASSSTESYEQYF
DNA: TGTGCCAGCAGCTCGACAGAGTCCTACGAGCAGTACTTC

size: .
D: TRBD2
J: TRBJ2-1
V: TRBV10-3
length: 18
CDR3: CAISGLAGGESSYNEQFF
DNA: TGTGCCATCAGCGGACTAGCGGGAGGGGAATCCTCCTACAATGAGCAGTTCTTC

size: .
D: .
J: TRBJ1-2
V: TRBV7-9
length: 17
CDR3: CTSSSTSTGGVRYGYTF
DNA: TGTACCAGCAGCTCTACCTCCACGGGGGGCGTGAGGTATGGCTACACCTTC

size: .
D: TRBD2
J: TRBJ2-7
V: TRBV20-1
length: 15
CDR3: CSARVVTSGSYEQYF
DNA: TGCAGTGCTAGAGTCGTTACTAGCGGGAGCTACGAGCAGTACTTC

size: .
D: .
J: TRBJ1-5
V: TRBV20-1
length: 13
CDR3: CSATGTLDQPQHF
DNA: TGCAGTGCCACCGGGACTTTAGATCAGCCCCAGCATTTT

size: .
D: .
J: TRBJ1-2
V: TRBV5-1
length: 13
CDR3: CASCDQGNYGYTF
DNA: TGCGCCAGTTGCGACCAAGGGAACTATGGCTACACCTTC

size: .
D: .
J: TRBJ2-5
V: TRBV7-2
length: 14
CDR3: CASSLELVGETQYF
DNA: TGTGCCAGCAGCTTAGAACTAGTTGGAGAGACCCAGTACTTC

size: many
D: .
J: TRBJ2-3
V: TRBV6-6
length: 15
CDR3: CASSDGPLLGDTQYF
DNA: TGTGCCAGCAGTGACGGGCCGTTACTTGGAGATACGCAGTATTTT

size: few
D: .
J: TRBJ1-2
V: TRBV3-1
length: 14
CDR3: CASSQVPLGYGYTF
DNA: TGTGCCAGCAGCCAAGTCCCTCTGGGTTATGGCTACACCTTC